One sample yielded the 8 T cell receptor beta chains listed below, sequenced in a study of T cells in women clearing cervical HPV infection. Produced via immunoSEQ multiplex PCR; TCRdb's table is partial and in-frame only. The repertoire table contains around 38,000 clones. Sequences were obtained from blood buffy coat. Receptors originate from a woman between 18 and 70 years old with a cervical HPV16 infection that either progressed to CIN3+ or cleared (not recorded which).

Comments on this clone: The read stops 3 residues short of the end of the CDR3; the missing end is completed from the germline J gene. This rearrangement joins TRBV2 to TRBJ1-4; 8 nucleotides match TRBD1. The CDR3 sequence is 14 residues long. Germline V lookup: CDR1 SNHLY, CDR2 FYNNEI. After removal of 6 bases from V and 6 bases from J, the junction contained 6 bases not matched to a gene. The CDR3 region is CASRWTGPDEKLFF. The sequenced CDR3 bases are TGTGCCAGCAGATGGACAGGGCCTGATGAAAAA.

Concerning this clone itself: The read terminates 3 residues before the CDR3 end, so the remaining end is supplied by the germline J gene. V is TRBV19 and J is TRBJ1-4; 10 positions agree with TRBD1. V was pared by 10 bases and J by 6 bases, with 20 bases of the junction left unmatched. CDR1 and CDR2 (germline): LNHDA, SQIVND (reference sequence). The CDR3 extends over 18 amino acids. The sequenced CDR3 bases are TGTGCCACCGCTGACAGGGGGCCAAGCTTTCGGTCGGATGAAAAA. Protein product: CATADRGPSFRSDEK. The whole CDR3 is CATADRGPSFRSDEKLFF.

Concerning this clone itself: The CDR3 end falls 3 residues outside the read, so it is completed with the germline J gene. The chain employs TRBV10-3 and TRBJ2-7, with D perhaps TRBD2 (5 bases). Germline V gene sequence: CDR1 ENHRY, CDR2 SYGVKD. Between the trimmed V and J ends, which lost 2 bases and 3 bases, there was a span of 14 bases. The CDR3 spans 15 residues. CDR3 in amino acids: CAISEELAPNYEQYF. Incomplete CDR3 DNA: TGTGCCATCAGTGAGGAGCTAGCCCCAAACTACGAG.

Turning to this clone: The CDR3 is cut off 3 residues early in the read; its end comes from the germline J gene. The chain is built from TRBV7-9 and TRBJ1-1; no reliable D call. CDR3 length: 12 residues. Germline values: CDR1 SEHNR, CDR2 FQNEAQ (reference sequence). CDR3 DNA, as far as it was read: TGTGCCAGCAGCTTAGACGCGCGGGAA. Translating gives CASSLDARE. The whole CDR3 sequence reads CASSLDAREAFF.

CDR3 DNA (partial): TGCGCCAGCAGGGCCGGGACAGAAGAAAAA. It encodes CASRAGTEEK. From start to end, the CDR3 is CASRAGTEEKLFF. The chain uses TRBV5-1 and TRBJ1-4; 7 bases map to TRBD1. The read finishes 3 residues shy of the CDR3 end, and the germline J gene is used to complete it. V shed 5 bases and J 8 bases; nucleotides not matched to a gene: 6. The germline gives CDR1 SGHRS, CDR2 YFSETQ. CDR3 length equals 13 residues.

Concerning this clone itself: Sequencing ends 3 residues short of the CDR3 end; the germline J gene provides the rest. V and J are TRBV30 and TRBJ2-7; TRBD1 agrees at 9 bases. V dropped 2 bases and J dropped 4; count of bases not matched to a gene: 3. Germline CDR1 GTSNPN, CDR2 SVGIG (reference sequence). The length of the CDR3 is 13 residues. The covered CDR3 bases are TGTGCCTGGAGTCGGGACAGGGTGTACGAG. This encodes CAWSRDRVYE. The CDR3, in full, reads CAWSRDRVYEQYF.

About this clone: Read sequence stops 3 residues before the CDR3 end, and the germline J gene provides the missing end. J is TRBJ1-6 and V is TRBV18; D might be TRBD1 (6 bases). V lost 4 bases to trimming and J lost 3 bases, with 13 bases between them. The CDR3 is made up of 16 amino acids. The germline CDR1 and CDR2 sequences are KGHSH and LQKENI. Partial CDR3 DNA: TGTGCCAGCTCACGTTCCGGACAGAACTATAATTCACCC. The encoded protein is CASSRSGQNYNSP. The CDR3 as a whole reads CASSRSGQNYNSPLHF.

With regard to this clone: Read sequence stops 3 residues before the CDR3 end, and the germline J gene provides the missing end. The gene calls are TRBV20-1 and TRBJ2-3, with 7 positions matching TRBD1. Per germline, CDR1 DFQATT and CDR2 SNEGSKA (reference sequence). V dropped 4 bases and J dropped 0; count of bases not matched to a gene: 7. This CDR3 contains 15 residues. The CDR3 DNA, read in part, is TGCAGTGCTACCAGATACAGGGGCAGCACAGATACG. This encodes CSATRYRGSTDT. The full CDR3 protein reads CSATRYRGSTDTQYF.